This passage covers 24 T cell receptor beta chains from one sample sequenced in a study of blood T cell repertoires in COVID-19. Generated by immunoSEQ multiplex PCR, the TCRdb table keeps only in-frame clones and is missing some. The sample contains about 230,000 clones, 90% of which appear only once. Sample: peripheral blood. The receptors here all came from a man aged 30-40 years with COVID-19, enrolled during active disease.

This chain links TRBV24-1 with TRBJ2-7; D is perhaps TRBD1 (6 bases). The germline V gene has CDR1 KGHDR and CDR2 SFDVKD. The CDR3 is made up of 16 amino acids. V was clipped by 2 bases and J by 5 bases, with 18 bases between them. CDR3 coding DNA: TGTGCCACCAGTGATTCGGGGACATCTCTTGGGAACGAGCAGTACTTC. Its protein product is CATSDSGTSLGNEQYF.

This chain joins TRBV29-1 and TRBJ1-1; D is unclear. Germline V gene sequence: CDR1 SQVTM, CDR2 ANQGSEA. CDR3 length: 13 amino acids. The V end was cut by 4 bases, the J end by 5 bases, with 14 bases between. CDR3 nucleotides: TGCAGCGTTGGCTGGAGGGTGTTGACTGAAGCTTTCTTT. Protein product: CSVGWRVLTEAFF.

This chain connects TRBV4-3 to TRBJ1-3; D unclear. Germline CDR1 reads LGHNA; CDR2 reads YSLEER. V was shortened by 1 base and J by 0 bases, with 7 bases between the two germline ends. This CDR3 comprises 15 residues. CDR3 sequence (DNA): TGCGCCAGCAGCCAAGTCCCATCCTCTGGAAACACCATATATTTT. Amino acids: CASSQVPSSGNTIYF.

This clone showed up just once. The chain combines TRBV29-1 with TRBJ1-2; D unresolved. The germline V gene has CDR1 SQVTM and CDR2 ANQGSEA. The V gene lost 0 bases and the J gene lost 7 bases, with 12 bases spanning the gap. The CDR3 totals 13 residues. This chain's CDR3 is CSVEEDRAGGYTF. CDR3 nucleotide sequence: TGCAGCGTTGAAGAGGACCGGGCGGGTGGCTACACCTTC.

This sequence joins TRBV27 and TRBJ2-1; 7 nucleotides line up with TRBD1. CDR1 is MNHEY, CDR2 SMNVEV, per germline (reference sequence). J was trimmed by 4 bases and V by 8 bases; bases with no gene match: 11. The CDR3 is 15 residues long. The CDR3 bases are TGTGCCAGCTTCCACAGGGGCTCCCGATACAATGAGCAGTTCTTC. This sequence encodes CASFHRGSRYNEQFF.

The chain is built from TRBV5-1 and TRBJ1-1, with D unclear. With 1 base removed from V and 7 bases from J, the gap between germline ends came to 17 bases. The CDR3 contains 15 residues. The germline CDR1 and CDR2 sequences are SGHRS and YFSETQ. DNA for the CDR3: TGCGCCAGCAGCTTGCTGGACTCCGGGGATAGTGAAGCTTTCTTT. Translated, it gives CASSLLDSGDSEAFF.

The chain couples TRBV19 to TRBJ1-2, with a weak D call TRBD1 (6 bases). V lost 6 bases and J lost 6, with 17 bases in between. Germline V gene sequence: CDR1 LNHDA, CDR2 SQIVND (reference sequence). This CDR3 is built from 14 residues. The CDR3 DNA sequence: TGTGCCAGTAGGAACAGGGAGCAGGTCGATGGCTACACCTTC. Translating it yields CASRNREQVDGYTF.

The rearrangement uses TRBV12-5 and TRBJ1-2; 9 nucleotides match TRBD1. With V trimmed by 6 bases and J by 8 bases, 10 bases remained unmatched. This CDR3 is built from 14 residues. The germline gives CDR1 LGHNT, CDR2 FRNRAP. The CDR3 region has the DNA TGTGCTAGTGGCCTGAAACAGGGGGCGAGCGGCTACACCTTC. Translated: CASGLKQGASGYTF.

The CDR3 is CASSYLGTGLDYGYTF. The CDR3 DNA reads as TGTGCCAGCAGTTACTTAGGAACAGGGTTAGACTATGGCTACACCTTC. The chain recombines TRBV6-5 with TRBJ1-2, with D possibly being TRBD1 (6 bases). Germline V gene lookup returns CDR1 MNHEY and CDR2 SVGAGI. V was pared by 1 base and J by 3 bases, with 15 bases between. The CDR3 totals 16 residues.

V usage is TRBV7-3 and J usage is TRBJ2-1; TRBD1 matches 7 bases. This CDR3 is built from 17 residues. The germline V gene encodes CDR1 SGHTA and CDR2 FQGTGA. The junction had 9 bases not matched to a gene; V was cut back by 4 bases and J by 0 bases. CDR3 nucleotide sequence: TGTGCCAGCAGCTCACCACAGGGGCCGAGCTCCTACAATGAGCAGTTCTTC. It specifies CASSSPQGPSSYNEQFF. Based on the CDR3 plus reference TRBV7-3 and TRBJ2-1, the full variable domain is GAGVSQTPSNKVTEKGKYVELRCDPISGHTALYWYRQSLGQGPEFLIYFQGTGAADDSGLPNDRFFAVRPEGSVSTLKIQRTERGDSAVYLCASSSPQGPSSYNEQFFGPGTRLTVL.

This rearrangement joins TRBV7-8 to TRBJ2-7, with 11 bases lining up with TRBD2. Germline V gene data show CDR1 as SGHVS and CDR2 as FQNEAQ. V trimming: 2 bases; J trimming: 1 base; junction bases outside the gene matches: 10. The CDR3 spans 18 residues. CDR3: CASSLNALAGASSYEQYF. The CDR3 DNA is TGTGCCAGCAGCTTAAACGCACTAGCGGGAGCATCTTCCTACGAGCAGTACTTC.

The CDR3 sequence: CASSVDSSGGNYEQYF. In DNA, the CDR3 is TGTGCCAGCAGCGTAGATAGTAGCGGGGGGAACTACGAGCAGTACTTC. The chain uses TRBV9 and TRBJ2-7; 10 bases align to TRBD2. Germline V gene data show CDR1 as SGDLS and CDR2 as YYNGEE. CDR3 size: 16 residues. V lost 0 bases and J lost 3; bases outside the gene matches: 6.

The chain carries TRBV28 and TRBJ2-1, with 14 bases that match TRBD2. The CDR3 is 18 residues long. Germline CDR1 and CDR2: MDHEN and SYDVKM. Germline trimming cut 6 bases from V and 6 bases from J; bases unmatched to any gene: 13. The CDR3 nucleotides read TGTGCCAGCAGCCGGACTAGCGGGAGGTCCCGTTATAGCAATGAGCAGTTCTTC. As protein: CASSRTSGRSRYSNEQFF.

The gene calls are TRBV4-2 and TRBJ2-1, with 15 bases that match TRBD2. Germline lookup yields CDR1 LGHNA and CDR2 YNFKEQ. This CDR3 contains 18 residues. Trimming took 3 bases from V and 10 from J; bases not matched to a gene: 13. The DNA for the CDR3 is TGTGCCAGCAGCCAGTACCCTGGAGGACTAGCGGGAGGGGACGAGCAGTTCTTC. Translating it yields CASSQYPGGLAGGDEQFF.

The chain combines TRBV7-3 with TRBJ2-2, with D possibly being TRBD2 (6 bases). Looked up from germline, CDR1 is SGHTA and CDR2 is FQGTGA. V lost 5 bases, J lost 8 bases, and 12 bases lay in between. This CDR3 has 13 amino acids. The chain's CDR3 is CASSPWGGGELFF. CDR3 DNA sequence: TGTGCCAGCAGCCCCTGGGGAGGAGGGGAGCTGTTTTTT.

The chain is built from TRBV6-1 and TRBJ1-2; 9 bases agree with TRBD1. The CDR3 is 15 amino acids. Germline trimming cut 3 bases from V and 3 bases from J; bases unmatched to any gene: 5. The germline V gene encodes CDR1 MNHNS and CDR2 SASEGT. The chain's CDR3 is CASSDTWTGDYGYTF. CDR3 DNA: TGTGCCAGCAGTGACACCTGGACAGGGGACTATGGCTACACCTTC.

This sequence joins TRBV29-1 and TRBJ2-1; TRBD2 matches 8 bases. Germline-derived CDR1 and CDR2 are SQVTM and ANQGSEA. V shed 6 bases and J 7 bases; nucleotides not matched to a gene: 11. There are 14 residues in the CDR3. This CDR3 reads CSVQGLADSNEQFF. CDR3 in DNA: TGCAGCGTACAAGGACTAGCAGACTCGAATGAGCAGTTCTTC.

This clone was seen only once. The V call is TRBV5-1, the J call TRBJ1-6, with 8 positions matching TRBD1. The CDR3 length is 17 residues. Germline V CDR1 and CDR2: SGHRS, YFSETQ. V shed 4 bases, J shed 4 bases, and the junction held 10 bases outside the gene matches. The CDR3 DNA reads as TGCGCCAGCAGCCGCCAGACAGGGGCCATATATAATTCACCCCTCCACTTT. Translation: CASSRQTGAIYNSPLHF.

The V and J genes are TRBV5-6 and TRBJ2-3; D might be TRBD2 (5 bases). Between the trimmed V and J ends, which lost 1 base and 1 base, there was a span of 7 bases. The germline V gene encodes CDR1 SGHDT and CDR2 YYEEEE. The CDR3 has 14 amino acids. CDR3 coding DNA: TGTGCCAGCAGCTTGAACGGGGGCACAGATACGCAGTATTTT. Translation: CASSLNGGTDTQYF.

The chain has TRBV11-3 and TRBJ1-1; TRBD1 aligns across 7 bases. This CDR3 is 14 amino acids long. With V trimmed by 4 bases and J by 2 bases, 4 bases remained unmatched. Per the germline V gene, CDR1 is SGHNT and CDR2 is YENEEA. CDR3 sequence reads: CASSYRGINTEAFF. Here the CDR3 DNA reads TGTGCCAGCAGCTACAGGGGAATTAACACTGAAGCTTTCTTT.

The chain employs TRBV13 and TRBJ1-2, with 8 bases fitting TRBD1. The CDR3 totals 16 residues. The J segment lost 7 bases and the V segment lost 4 bases, leaving 14 bases of the junction unmatched. The V gene's germline CDR1 is PRHDT and CDR2 FYEKMQ (reference sequence). The chain's CDR3 is CASSSHTQGALGGYTF. CDR3 nucleotide sequence: TGTGCCAGCAGCTCCCATACGCAGGGGGCGCTAGGTGGCTACACCTTC.

The chain employs TRBV19 and TRBJ1-1; no reliable D call. The V end was cut by 6 bases, the J end by 5 bases, with 16 bases between. Germline V gene sequence: CDR1 LNHDA, CDR2 SQIVND (reference sequence). The CDR3 contains 14 residues. In DNA form, the CDR3 reads TGTGCCAGTAGACGTCGGTCGAGGGAAACTGAAGCTTTCTTT. As protein: CASRRRSRETEAFF. The full variable domain, in which reference TRBV19 and TRBJ1-1 provide the parts outside the CDR3, is DGGITQSPKYLFRKEGQNVTLSCEQNLNHDAMYWYRQDPGQGLRLIYYSQIVNDFQKGDIAEGYSVSREKKESFPLTVTSAQKNPTAFYLCASRRRSRETEAFFGQGTRLTVV.

V and J are TRBV5-1 and TRBJ1-2; D not resolved. The CDR3 sequence is 15 residues long. CDR1 SGHRS and CDR2 YFSETQ come from the germline V gene. V dropped 0 bases and J dropped 4 bases, with 13 bases sitting between them. CDR3 bases: TGCGCCAGCAGCTTGGCTGCCAGGCCCACCTATGGCTACACCTTC. It codes for CASSLAARPTYGYTF. Looking up the rest from reference TRBV5-1 and TRBJ1-2 gives the full variable domain: KAGVTQTPRYLIKTRGQQVTLSCSPISGHRSVSWYQQTPGQGLQFLFEYFSETQRNKGNFPGRFSGRQFSNSRSEMNVSTLELGDSALYLCASSLAARPTYGYTFGSGTRLTVV.

The V call is TRBV25-1, the J call TRBJ2-7, with 8 bases aligning to TRBD1. J lost 3 bases, V lost 5 bases, and 9 bases had no gene match. Germline CDR1 is MGHDK and CDR2 is SYGVNS. CDR3 size: 15 residues. CDR3 protein: CASSSGQVGDYEQYF. Here the CDR3 DNA reads TGTGCCAGCAGTTCGGGACAGGTGGGCGACTACGAGCAGTACTTC.